This TCR beta chain was recorded in a study of blood T cell repertoires in COVID-19. The overall study: Collection of acute and convalescent COVID-19 samples took place in the United States, Italy and Spain. PBMCs, B-cell-depleted T cells, or T cells were the source of the cDNA or gDNA that made up the material.

Original handling: Reference gene primer amplification in the assay estimated nucleated cell counts. Profiling relied on immunoSEQ multiplex PCR, and the TCRdb table lists in-frame clones only, not all of them. V, J and clone size are taken as reported in that table, and D and trimming were inferred from the DNA itself. Altogether about 240,000 clones are present, around 90% being singletons, with the ten largest covering roughly 7.8%. V lost 0 bases and J lost 5, with 8 bases in between. Germline V gene lookup returns CDR1 SGHNT and CDR2 YYREEE (reference sequence). The CDR3 sequence is 14 residues long.

Sequenced sample: peripheral blood. The rearrangement links TRBV5-4 to TRBJ2-2, with no clear D. This clonotype was sampled from a man aged 55-75 years who had recovered from COVID-19. The CDR3 spells CASSLAFVTGELFF. The DNA for the CDR3 is TGTGCCAGCAGCTTGGCCTTTGTGACCGGGGAGCTGTTTTTT.